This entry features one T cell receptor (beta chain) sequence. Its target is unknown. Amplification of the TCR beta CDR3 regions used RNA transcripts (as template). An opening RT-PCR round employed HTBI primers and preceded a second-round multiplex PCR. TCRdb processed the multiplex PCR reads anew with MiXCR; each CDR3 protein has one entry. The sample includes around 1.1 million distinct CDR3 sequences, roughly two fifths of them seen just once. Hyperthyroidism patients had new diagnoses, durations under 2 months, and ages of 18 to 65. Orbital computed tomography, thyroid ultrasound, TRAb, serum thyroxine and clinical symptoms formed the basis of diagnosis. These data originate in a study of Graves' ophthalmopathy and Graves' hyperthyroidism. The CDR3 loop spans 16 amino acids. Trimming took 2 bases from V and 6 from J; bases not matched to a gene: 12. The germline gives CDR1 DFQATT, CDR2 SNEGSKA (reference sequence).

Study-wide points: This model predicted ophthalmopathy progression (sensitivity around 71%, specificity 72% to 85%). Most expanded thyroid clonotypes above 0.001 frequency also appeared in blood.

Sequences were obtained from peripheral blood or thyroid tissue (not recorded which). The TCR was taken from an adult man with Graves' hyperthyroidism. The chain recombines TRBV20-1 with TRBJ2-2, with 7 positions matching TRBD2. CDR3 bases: TGCAGTGCTAGATTGCGGGAGAACCCACGCCCCGGGGAGCTGTTTTTT. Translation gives CSARLRENPRPGELFF.